The present T cell receptor (beta chain) was sequenced within a study of T cell repertoires in cytomegalovirus infection. Study overall: It was recently identified HLA-C-restricted and well-studied HLA-B-restricted CMV epitopes that the study used. Whole-study findings and limits: The response measured ex vivo was dominated by TCR beta clonotypes (HLA-C-restricted and CMV-specific). The cumulative frequency of public TCR beta families distinguished individuals who carried CMV together with the relevant HLA.

Notes on this clonotype: Its antigen is unidentified.

TCRdb redid the calling of the reads with MiXCR, one entry per CDR3 protein. The table includes approximately 76,000 distinct CDR3 sequences, about 37% detected once. The sequence was obtained from a human donor in good health (CMV status not recorded). Some clones in this sample may be carry-over from other donors' samples. The sequencing used CD8+ T cells from cultured PBMCs, collected from culture after CMV antigen stimulation.

CDR3 sequence: CASSLARPPVDEQYF. The CDR3 nucleotides read TGTGCCAGCAGCTTAGCCAGGCCGCCCGTGGACGAGCAGTACTTC. The rearrangement links TRBV11-3 to TRBJ2-7; D not resolved. The CDR3 spans 15 residues. V lost 1 base and J lost 5, with 15 bases in between. CDR1 SGHNT and CDR2 YENEEA come from the germline V gene.